This T cell receptor (beta chain) comes out of a study of CD8 T cells in ankylosing spondylitis. General study results and limits: There was a TCR beta motif, made of eight highly homologous variants, that appeared characteristic of ankylosing spondylitis blood.

MiXCR, run by TCRdb on the 5' RACE reads, gives a single entry per CDR3 protein. Here the sample spans about 750,000 distinct CDR3 sequences, 15% to 20% being singletons. This clonotype was seen many times. Its antigen is undetermined. The germline V and J ends were trimmed by 3 bases and 5 bases, with 13 bases remaining between them. The CDR3 is 14 residues long. The sample taken for sequencing was blood, either unsorted or a sorted T cell fraction (not recorded which). The V call is TRBV12-3 or TRBV12-4, the J call TRBJ2-5, with D tentatively TRBD1 or TRBD2 (5 bases each). The TCR originated in a male donor with ankylosing spondylitis. The CDR3 coding sequence is TGTGCCAGCAGTTTTGGTAGGGGCGGGGAGACCCAGTACTTC. It specifies CASSFGRGGETQYF.